This TCR beta chain was identified in a study of identifying expanded T cells in peripheral blood. Regarding the study as a whole: Clone count variance between roughly 2-week samples rose with total template count. Differentially abundant clones: around 1.2 between replicates, 16.4 at approximately two weeks, around 19 at four.

The V end lost 0 bases, the J end lost 5 bases, and 16 bases lay between the germline ends. In germline, CDR1 is LGHNA, CDR2 YSLEER. This CDR3 has 17 residues. Remarks on this clone: As yet, its antigen is unknown.

Assay: immunoSEQ multiplex PCR; the TCRdb copy retains only in-frame clones and omits some. The sample contains fewer than 80,000 clones, around four fifths of which appear only once. During the collection period, no donor immune events like infections were recorded. V and J are TRBV4-3 and TRBJ2-2; D possibly corresponds to TRBD2 (5 bases). This clonotype was sampled from a person aged 18 to 70 in good health. Sequencing was performed on blood. The CDR3 loop reads CASSQERPAANTGELFF. CDR3 bases: TGCGCCAGCAGCCAAGAGCGGCCAGCGGCAAATACCGGGGAGCTGTTTTTT.